Sequencing of this T cell receptor beta chain was carried out in a study of T cell changes during pregnancy in multiple sclerosis. The CDR3 contains 13 residues. Per germline, CDR1 GTSNPN and CDR2 SVGIG (reference sequence). The V end lost 4 bases, the J end lost 0 bases, and 9 bases lay between the germline ends. Assay used: immunoSEQ multiplex PCR; TCRdb lists only in-frame clones, some missing. The sample carries some 99,000 clones, roughly 94% recorded once. The input for sequencing was peripheral blood, taken after pregnancy. J is TRBJ1-1 and V is TRBV30; D not resolved. This TCR came from a female donor in good health, enrolled as a control in a pregnancy study. CDR3 coding DNA: TGTGCCTGGACCCATAGCGTGAACACTGAAGCTTTCTTT. Its protein product is CAWTHSVNTEAFF. Filled out from reference TRBV30 and TRBJ1-1, the complete variable domain reads SQTIHQWPATLVQPVGSPLSLECTVEGTSNPNLYWYRQAAGRGLQLLFYSVGIGQISSEVPQNLSASRPQDRQFILSSKKLLLSDSGFYLCAWTHSVNTEAFFGQGTRLTVV.